Listed below are T cell receptor beta chains from one sample, sequenced in a study of blood T cells in healthy people across ages. TCRdb re-analysed the 5' RACE reads in MiXCR, keeping a single row per CDR3 protein. This sample has hundreds of thousands of distinct CDR3 sequences; roughly two fifths occur once, and the top ten carry approximately 31%. Sample: blood. The receptors stem from an elderly man in good health. The CDR3 runs from the conserved cysteine through the conserved F or W. The D gene is left open where the match is weak. Some rows mark clone size as missing; the rest say once, few, many or name a class of expanded clone.

D gene,clone size,J gene,V gene,CDR3 protein,CDR3 DNA
NA,many,TRBJ2-5,TRBV7-6,CASSPDSVRETQYF,TGTGCCAGCAGCCCAGATTCCGTCCGGGAGACCCAGTACTTC
NA,many,TRBJ1-2,TRBV3-1,CASSQGGSVCGYTF,TGTGCCAGCAGCCAAGGGGGTTCGGTCTGTGGCTACACCTTC
NA,NA,TRBJ2-1,TRBV6-1,CASSDLGSGLTQFF,TGTGCCAGCAGTGATTTGGGTAGTGGACTGACCCAGTTCTTC
NA,NA,TRBJ2-5,TRBV4-2,CASSQDGAGPVGTQYF,TGTGCCAGCAGCCAAGATGGGGCGGGGCCAGTGGGGACCCAGTACTTC
NA,NA,TRBJ2-3,TRBV7-2,CASSLGGLAPRDTQYF,TGTGCCAGCAGCTTAGGAGGGCTAGCACCCCGGGATACGCAGTATTTT
TRBD1,NA,TRBJ1-5,TRBV2,CASSETRGSANQPQHF,TGTGCCAGCAGTGAGACCAGGGGGTCTGCCAATCAGCCCCAGCATTTT
NA,NA,TRBJ2-7,TRBV4-1,CASSGQSTYEQYF,TGCGCCAGCAGCGGACAGTCAACCTACGAGCAGTACTTC
TRBD1,few,TRBJ1-1,TRBV27,CASKTGGGTEAFF,TGTGCCAGCAAAACAGGGGGCGGAACTGAAGCTTTCTTT
NA,few,TRBJ2-1,TRBV7-6,CASSTGQTTYNEQFF,TGTGCCAGCAGCACAGGACAGACGACCTACAATGAGCAGTTCTTC
NA,few,TRBJ2-7,TRBV18,CASSPDPYEQYF,TGTGCCAGCTCACCAGACCCCTACGAGCAGTACTTC
TRBD2,NA,TRBJ2-7,TRBV6-1,CASSEAPGGGPYEQYF,TGTGCCAGCAGTGAAGCGCCGGGGGGGGGACCCTACGAGCAGTACTTC
TRBD1,NA,TRBJ1-5,TRBV20-1,CSARDRQGFNQPQHF,TGCAGTGCTAGAGACCGACAGGGCTTTAATCAGCCCCAGCATTTT
NA,NA,TRBJ2-5,TRBV24-1,CATRDGRFLAQYF,TGTGCCACCAGAGACGGCCGTTTTCTGGCCCAGTACTTC
NA,NA,TRBJ2-2,TRBV4-3,CASSQERVTGELFF,TGCGCCAGCAGCCAAGAAAGGGTCACCGGGGAGCTGTTTTTT
NA,NA,TRBJ2-7,TRBV3-1,CASSPQRVSYEQYF,TGTGCCAGCAGCCCCCAGAGGGTGTCCTACGAGCAGTACTTC
TRBD1,NA,TRBJ1-1,TRBV7-2,CASSPGQRNTEAFF,TGTGCCAGCAGCCCGGGACAGAGGAACACTGAAGCTTTCTTT
NA,NA,TRBJ1-4,TRBV6-5,CASSTGTPATNEKLFF,TGTGCCAGCAGCACCGGGACCCCGGCGACTAATGAAAAACTGTTTTTT
NA,NA,TRBJ1-1,TRBV10-3,CAISLGGNTEAFF,TGTGCCATCAGCCTAGGGGGTAACACTGAAGCTTTCTTT
NA,NA,TRBJ2-7,TRBV10-1,CASYSRHEGTYEQYF,TGCGCCAGCTACAGTCGACACGAGGGAACCTACGAGCAGTACTTC
TRBD2,few,TRBJ2-4,TRBV25-1,CASSGTRQTIPLAKNIQYF,TGTGCCAGCAGTGGGACTAGACAGACGATCCCTCTAGCCAAAAACATTCAGTACTTC
NA,few,TRBJ2-5,TRBV27,CASSQGTLGTQYF,TGTGCCAGCAGTCAGGGGACCCTGGGGACCCAGTACTTC
TRBD1,NA,TRBJ2-1,TRBV6-2/TRBV6-3,CASSKTGVFVNEQFF,TGTGCCAGCAGCAAGACAGGGGTTTTCGTGAATGAGCAGTTCTTC
NA,few,TRBJ2-3,TRBV7-2,CASSLSYSTDTQYF,TGTGCCAGCAGCTTGTCGTATAGCACAGATACGCAGTATTTT
TRBD1,NA,TRBJ2-1,TRBV5-1,CASSLGTGLGEQFF,TGCGCCAGCAGCTTGGGGACAGGGTTGGGTGAGCAGTTCTTC
NA,many,TRBJ2-7,TRBV28,CASSLFLGTRSYEQYF,TGTGCCAGCAGTTTATTTCTAGGGACTCGCTCCTACGAGCAGTACTTC
TRBD2,many,TRBJ2-1,TRBV12-3/TRBV12-4,CASSFSGRAQVEQFF,TGTGCCAGCAGTTTTAGCGGGAGGGCCCAGGTTGAGCAGTTCTTC
NA,many,TRBJ2-7,TRBV7-2,CASSLARAYEQYF,TGTGCCAGCAGCTTAGCGAGGGCCTACGAGCAGTACTTC
NA,many,TRBJ2-7,TRBV7-2,CASSLAEYSYEQYF,TGTGCCAGCAGCTTAGCCGAGTACTCCTACGAGCAGTACTTC
NA,few,TRBJ2-5,TRBV5-1,CASSTSKRQETQYF,TGCGCCAGCAGCACCTCTAAGAGACAAGAGACCCAGTACTTC
NA,many,TRBJ2-5,TRBV11-3,CASSAGSVQETQYF,TGTGCCAGCAGCGCAGGGTCGGTGCAAGAGACCCAGTACTTC
TRBD2,NA,TRBJ2-1,TRBV20-1,CSARVRTSGRTQPGYNEQFF,TGCAGTGCTAGAGTTAGGACTAGCGGGAGAACCCAACCTGGGTACAATGAGCAGTTCTTC
TRBD2,NA,TRBJ2-7,TRBV6-2/TRBV6-3,CASSGRLAGNEQYF,TGTGCCAGCAGTGGGCGACTAGCGGGAAACGAGCAGTACTTC